This T cell receptor beta chain derives from a study of shared clonotypes between healthy human individuals. Whole-study context: Per-donor plates numbered three CD4 naive, three CD4 memory, two CD8 naive and one CD8 memory.

Sequencing used immunoSEQ multiplex PCR; TCRdb keeps in-frame clones, though not all of them. The sample records about 2.3 million clones, approximately 95% being singletons. CDR3 length: 15 amino acids. Trimming took off 0 bases at V and 4 bases at J, with 15 bases between the two ends. Germline values: CDR1 SQVTM, CDR2 ANQGSEA. Material: naive CD4+ T cells from PBMCs. The subset: CD45RA+ positively selected. This sequence joins TRBV29-1 and TRBJ1-1, with a tentative D call TRBD1 (6 bases). The receptor was isolated from a man aged 18 to 29 in good health. Some clones in this sample may be carry-over from other donors' samples. CDR3 residues: CSVEDRGGRGTEAFF. In DNA, the CDR3 is TGCAGCGTTGAAGATCGGGGGGGCCGGGGCACTGAAGCTTTCTTT.